This T cell receptor beta chain was recovered during a study of naive CD8 T cells in extremely preterm neonates (dated by TCRdb to the late 2010s). About the full investigation: Sorted naive CD8+ T cells from four age groups (extremely preterm neonates, term neonates, young children and adults) were used in the study to compare TCRbeta CDR3 repertoires. The research as a whole found: Preterm CDR3s were shorter, with fewer N additions and less junctional trimming, and were closer to germline than those of older groups. A higher proportion of shared CDR3 nucleotide sequences was found in preterm neonates (roughly 2.7%) than in term neonates (approximately 0.4%), young children (roughly 0.03%) and adults (around 0.01%). To track T cell development within individuals, the authors urged prospective longitudinal studies of preterm and term neonates. The authors noted a small sample size and variable productive template counts among preterm samples as limitations. Compared with all other age groups, preterm neonates showed significantly lower iChao1 richness (p < 0.05) along with an even clone distribution, indicating a less rich repertoire.

In the case of this clone: Its recognized antigen is unknown. Base qualities are not provided; no much larger clone lies one nucleotide away.

TCRbeta CDR3 regions were amplified from genomic DNA by a two-step, bias-controlled multiplex PCR. Primers specific for every TRBV and TRBJ gene segment were used in the multiplex PCR. The immunoSEQ Assay was used to generate the TCRbeta repertoire data. Per the source publication's procedure: A relative-frequency ratio and a modified nearest-neighbor algorithm were applied to filter and cluster reads so that closely related sequences were merged. IMGT annotation was the basis for assigning V, D and J genes to CDR3 sequences. Template counts were normalized for PCR amplification bias and quantified against synthetic TCR CDR3 analog sequences. Analyses were restricted to unique productive sequences, meaning in-frame CDR3 sequences without stop codons. Clonality, defined as 1 minus Pielou's evenness, and iChao1 richness were computed with the immunoSEQ Analyzer software. Depending on the Shapiro-Wilk normality results, either Student's t-test or a non-parametric test was run in JMP for statistical testing. TCRdb limited this immuneACCESS table to in-frame rearrangements with V and J called. A share of clones is missing; checked studies link under half to unresolved V genes, and the rest is unexplained. V and J calls and clone size follow that table, whereas D and trimming were derived from the DNA. Within this sample are under 7,000 clones, with approximately 98% of them counted one time only. The top ten clones comprise 0.4% of the sample.

V loses 5 bases, J loses 6 bases, and the germline ends lie 8 bases apart. The CDR3, from cysteine to phenylalanine, totals 12 residues. Left in the record is the CDR3 DNA by itself, 36 bases read in frame from the first base. Sequences LNHDA (CDR1) and SQIVND (CDR2) are obtained from the germline V gene (reference sequence). Term cord blood came from roughly 5 elective full-term cesarean deliveries at about 37-42 weeks of gestation, without labor or rupture of membranes. The study excluded pregnancies involving fetal demise, active maternal HSV infection or known maternal HIV infection. A FACSAria III cell sorter was used to sort live, Annexin V-negative naive CD8+ T cells (CD3+CD8+CD45RA+CCR7+). Each sample yielded roughly 20,000 to 110,000 sorted naive CD8+ T cells. Mixed venous-arterial cord blood was collected with preassembled standardized sampling kits. Cord blood was held at room temperature and processed no more than 4 hours after collection. Ficoll-Paque density gradient centrifugation of diluted blood was used to isolate mononuclear cells. Mononuclear cells were cryopreserved in roughly 10% DMSO with around 90% FBS and stored long term at -150°C before sorting. Annexin V and antibodies against CD3, CD8, CCR7 and CD45RA were used to stain the thawed cells. The DNeasy Blood and Tissue Kit was used to extract genomic DNA from sorted cell pellets that had been snap-frozen.

This sequence originates from a newborn in good health. This chain is built from TRBV19 and TRBJ1-5; a tentative D call is TRBD1 (6 bases match). Sequenced material: naive CD8+ T cells from cord blood. The DNA sequence is given as TGTGCCAGTAGTTCAGGGGTTCAGCCCCAGCATTTT. Its amino acids are CASSSGVQPQHF.